This T cell receptor (beta chain) was recorded in a study of cytomegalovirus exposure and HLA in healthy donors. Study summary: Earlier, approximately 190 million T cells were analyzed, and over 95 million unique TCR beta sequences were found among them. Study results and limitations: Certain indistinguishable V segments, among them TRBV6-2 and TRBV6-3, were excluded. In a later analysis, TCR beta V- and J-gene trimming showed a link to a missense DCLRE1C variant.

The PCR used 60 Vbeta and 13 Jbeta primers. Method: immunoSEQ multiplex PCR; TCRdb's copy keeps in-frame clones and lacks some. The sample has about 82,000 clones, roughly 88% seen once. About this clone: Its antigen is as yet unknown.

CDR1 and CDR2 (germline): SGHNT, YENEEA. The CDR3 loop spans 13 amino acids. V gave up 3 bases and J gave up 1 base, with 6 bases separating them. The chain combines TRBV11-3 with TRBJ1-1, with a weak D call TRBD1 (5 bases). The specimen sequenced was PBMCs. The clonotype comes from a man in his 70s in good health and CMV-seropositive. The CDR3 spells CASSFGQNTEAFF. The CDR3, as DNA: TGTGCCAGCAGCTTTGGACAGAACACTGAAGCTTTCTTT.